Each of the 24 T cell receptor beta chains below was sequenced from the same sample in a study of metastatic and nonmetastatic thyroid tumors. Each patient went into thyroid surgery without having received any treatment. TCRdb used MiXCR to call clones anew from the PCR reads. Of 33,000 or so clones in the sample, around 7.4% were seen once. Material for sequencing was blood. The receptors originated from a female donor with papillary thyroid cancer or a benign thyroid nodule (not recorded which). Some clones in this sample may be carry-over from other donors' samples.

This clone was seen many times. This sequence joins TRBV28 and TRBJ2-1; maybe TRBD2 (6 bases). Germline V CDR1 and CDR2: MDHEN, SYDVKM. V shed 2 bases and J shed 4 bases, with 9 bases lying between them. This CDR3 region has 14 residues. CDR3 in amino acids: CASSLGGIYNEQFF. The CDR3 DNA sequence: TGTGCCAGCAGTTTAGGGGGGATTTACAATGAGCAGTTCTTC.

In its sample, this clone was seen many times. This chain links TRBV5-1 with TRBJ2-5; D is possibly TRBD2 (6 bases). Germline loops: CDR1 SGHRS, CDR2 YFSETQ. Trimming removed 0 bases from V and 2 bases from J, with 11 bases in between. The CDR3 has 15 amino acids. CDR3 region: CASSLAPGLQETQYF. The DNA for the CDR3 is TGCGCCAGCAGCTTGGCCCCGGGACTTCAAGAGACCCAGTACTTC.

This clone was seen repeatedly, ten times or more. The CDR3 region has the DNA TGTGCCAGCAGTGTGGGGGGTGGAAACACCATATATTTT. Protein: CASSVGGGNTIYF. This sequence joins TRBV2 and TRBJ1-3, with D possibly TRBD1 on 5 matching bases. The CDR3 is made up of 13 amino acids. Trimming removed 4 bases at V and 3 bases at J, with 7 bases between. Per germline, CDR1 SNHLY and CDR2 FYNNEI.

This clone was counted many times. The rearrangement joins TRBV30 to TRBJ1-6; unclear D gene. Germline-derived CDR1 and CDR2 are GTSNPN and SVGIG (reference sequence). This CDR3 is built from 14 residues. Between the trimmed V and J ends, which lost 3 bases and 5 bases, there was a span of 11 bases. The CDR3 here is CAWRVGLNNSPLHF. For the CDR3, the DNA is TGTGCCTGGAGAGTAGGTTTAAATAATTCACCCCTCCACTTT.

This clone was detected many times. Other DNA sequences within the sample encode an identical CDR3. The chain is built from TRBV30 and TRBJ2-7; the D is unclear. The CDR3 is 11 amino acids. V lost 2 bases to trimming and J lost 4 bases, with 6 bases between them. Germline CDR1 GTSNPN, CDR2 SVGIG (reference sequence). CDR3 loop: CAWSPGYEQYF. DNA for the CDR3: TGTGCCTGGAGTCCCGGTTACGAGCAGTACTTC.

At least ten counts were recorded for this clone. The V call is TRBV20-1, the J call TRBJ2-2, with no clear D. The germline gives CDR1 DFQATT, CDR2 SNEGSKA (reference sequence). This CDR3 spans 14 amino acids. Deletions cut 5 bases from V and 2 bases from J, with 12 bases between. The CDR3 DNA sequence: TGCAGTGCTTTGTCAGAAATTAACACCGGGGAGCTGTTTTTT. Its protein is CSALSEINTGELFF.

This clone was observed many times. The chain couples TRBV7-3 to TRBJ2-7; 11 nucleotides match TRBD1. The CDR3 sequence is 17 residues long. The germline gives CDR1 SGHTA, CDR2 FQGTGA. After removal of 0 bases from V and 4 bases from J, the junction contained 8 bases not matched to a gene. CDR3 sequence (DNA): TGTGCCAGCAGCTTAACAGGGACAGGGGGAAGTATATACGAGCAGTACTTC. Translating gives CASSLTGTGGSIYEQYF.

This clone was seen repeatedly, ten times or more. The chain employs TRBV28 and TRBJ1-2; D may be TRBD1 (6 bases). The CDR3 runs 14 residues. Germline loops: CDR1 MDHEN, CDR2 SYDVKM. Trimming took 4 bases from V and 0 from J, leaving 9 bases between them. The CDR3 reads CASSSQGPNYGYTF. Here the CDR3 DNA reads TGTGCCAGCAGTTCACAGGGACCTAACTATGGCTACACCTTC.

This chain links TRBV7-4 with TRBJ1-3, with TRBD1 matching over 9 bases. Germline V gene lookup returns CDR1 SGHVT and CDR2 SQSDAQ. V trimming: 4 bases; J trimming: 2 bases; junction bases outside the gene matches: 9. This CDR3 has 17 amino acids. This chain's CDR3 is CASSSQGARLAGNTIYF. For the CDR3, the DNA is TGTGCCAGCAGCTCACAGGGGGCGAGGCTCGCTGGAAACACCATATATTTT.

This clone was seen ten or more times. CDR3: CASSQDKEAFF. The CDR3 DNA follows: TGTGCCAGCAGCCAAGACAAAGAAGCTTTCTTT. V usage is TRBV7-9 and J usage is TRBJ1-1; no firm D call. Trimming took off 5 bases at V and 8 bases at J, with 9 bases between the two ends. The CDR3 spans 11 residues. Germline loops: CDR1 SEHNR, CDR2 FQNEAQ (reference sequence).

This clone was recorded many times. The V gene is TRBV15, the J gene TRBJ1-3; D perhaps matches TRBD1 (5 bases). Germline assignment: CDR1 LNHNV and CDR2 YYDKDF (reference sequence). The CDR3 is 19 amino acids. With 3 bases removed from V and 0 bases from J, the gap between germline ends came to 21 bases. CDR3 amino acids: CATSRGAGTHYLSGNTIYF. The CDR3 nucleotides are TGTGCCACCAGCAGGGGAGCCGGGACCCACTACCTCTCTGGAAACACCATATATTTT.

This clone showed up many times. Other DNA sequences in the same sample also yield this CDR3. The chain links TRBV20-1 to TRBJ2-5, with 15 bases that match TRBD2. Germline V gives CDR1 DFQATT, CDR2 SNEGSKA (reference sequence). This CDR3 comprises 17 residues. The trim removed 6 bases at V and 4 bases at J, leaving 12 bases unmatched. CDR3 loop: CSASGGTSGGWGETQYF. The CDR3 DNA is TGCAGTGCCAGTGGAGGGACTAGCGGGGGGTGGGGAGAGACCCAGTACTTC.

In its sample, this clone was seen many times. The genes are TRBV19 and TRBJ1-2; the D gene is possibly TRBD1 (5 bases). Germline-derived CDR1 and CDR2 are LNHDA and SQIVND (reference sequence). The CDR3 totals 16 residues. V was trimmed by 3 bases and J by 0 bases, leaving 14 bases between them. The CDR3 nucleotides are TGTGCCAGTAGTATGGGGCCAGTCTATCCTAACTATGGCTACACCTTC. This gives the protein CASSMGPVYPNYGYTF.

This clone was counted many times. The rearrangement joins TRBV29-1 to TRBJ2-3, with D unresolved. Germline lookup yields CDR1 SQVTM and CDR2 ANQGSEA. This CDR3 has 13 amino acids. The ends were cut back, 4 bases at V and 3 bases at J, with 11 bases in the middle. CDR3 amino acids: CSVAYKRTDTQYF. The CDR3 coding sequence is TGCAGCGTTGCATACAAACGTACAGATACGCAGTATTTT.

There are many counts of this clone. The CDR3 DNA follows: TGTGCCAGCAGCATGCCCTTGGCCCTAAATGAGCAGTTCTTC. Its protein is CASSMPLALNEQFF. The chain joins TRBV7-9 to TRBJ2-1, with D unresolved. The CDR3 is 14 amino acids. The germline V gene has CDR1 SEHNR and CDR2 FQNEAQ (reference sequence). V lost 5 bases, J lost 7 bases, and 15 bases lay in between. Looking up the rest from reference TRBV7-9 and TRBJ2-1 gives the full variable domain: DTGVSQNPRHKITKRGQNVTFRCDPISEHNRLYWYRQTLGQGPEFLTYFQNEAQLEKSRLLSDRFSAERPKGSFSTLEIQRTEQGDSAMYLCASSMPLALNEQFFGPGTRLTVL.

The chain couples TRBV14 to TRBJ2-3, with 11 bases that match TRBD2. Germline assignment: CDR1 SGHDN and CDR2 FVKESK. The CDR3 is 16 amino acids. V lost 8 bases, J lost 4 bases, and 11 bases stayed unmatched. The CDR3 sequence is CASWIGTSGTADTQYF. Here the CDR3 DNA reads TGTGCCAGCTGGATCGGGACTAGCGGCACGGCAGATACGCAGTATTTT.

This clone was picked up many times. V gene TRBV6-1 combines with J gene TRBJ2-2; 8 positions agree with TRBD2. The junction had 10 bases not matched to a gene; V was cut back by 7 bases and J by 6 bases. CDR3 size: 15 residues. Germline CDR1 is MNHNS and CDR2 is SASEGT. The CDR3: CASTRRGGGAGELFF. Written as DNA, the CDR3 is TGTGCCAGCACCCGACGGGGGGGGGGGGCCGGGGAGCTGTTTTTT.

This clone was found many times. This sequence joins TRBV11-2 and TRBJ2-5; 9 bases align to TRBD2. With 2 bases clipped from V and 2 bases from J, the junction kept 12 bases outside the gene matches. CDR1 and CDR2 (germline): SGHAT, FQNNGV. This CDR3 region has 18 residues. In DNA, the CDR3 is TGTGCCAGCAGCTTATGGGTACCCCTAGCGGGATTACAAGAGACCCAGTACTTC. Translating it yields CASSLWVPLAGLQETQYF.

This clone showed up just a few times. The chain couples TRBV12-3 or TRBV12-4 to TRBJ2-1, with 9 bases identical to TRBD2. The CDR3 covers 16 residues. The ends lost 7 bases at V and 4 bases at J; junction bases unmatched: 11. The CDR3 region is CASTLRSGGFYNEQFF. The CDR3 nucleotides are TGTGCCAGCACCCTCCGGAGCGGGGGGTTTTACAATGAGCAGTTCTTC.

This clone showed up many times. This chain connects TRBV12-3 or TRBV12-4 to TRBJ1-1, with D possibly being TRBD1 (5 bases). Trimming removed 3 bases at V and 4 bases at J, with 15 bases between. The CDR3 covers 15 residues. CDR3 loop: CASSFGGQAITEAFF. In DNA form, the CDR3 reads TGTGCCAGCAGTTTCGGGGGTCAGGCGATCACTGAAGCTTTCTTT.

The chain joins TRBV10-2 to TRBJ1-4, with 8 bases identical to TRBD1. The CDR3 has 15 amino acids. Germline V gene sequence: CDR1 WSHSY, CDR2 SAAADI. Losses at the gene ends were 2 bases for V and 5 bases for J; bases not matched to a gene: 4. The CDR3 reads CASSERNRGNEKLFF. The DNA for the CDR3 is TGCGCCAGCAGTGAGCGGAACAGGGGGAATGAAAAACTGTTTTTT.

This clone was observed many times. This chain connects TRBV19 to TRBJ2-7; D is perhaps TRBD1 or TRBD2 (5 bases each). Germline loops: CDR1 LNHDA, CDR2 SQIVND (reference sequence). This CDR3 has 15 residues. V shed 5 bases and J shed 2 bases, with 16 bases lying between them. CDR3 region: CASSPLRGRTYEQYF. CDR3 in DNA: TGTGCCAGTAGTCCCCTCCGGGGACGGACCTACGAGCAGTACTTC.

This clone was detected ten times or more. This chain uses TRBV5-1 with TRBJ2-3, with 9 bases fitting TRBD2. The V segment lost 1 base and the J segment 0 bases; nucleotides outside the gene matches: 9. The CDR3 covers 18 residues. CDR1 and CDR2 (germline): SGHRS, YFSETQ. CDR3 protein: CASSLLGGLAQSTDTQYF. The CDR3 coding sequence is TGCGCCAGCAGCTTGCTAGGAGGACTAGCGCAGAGCACAGATACGCAGTATTTT.

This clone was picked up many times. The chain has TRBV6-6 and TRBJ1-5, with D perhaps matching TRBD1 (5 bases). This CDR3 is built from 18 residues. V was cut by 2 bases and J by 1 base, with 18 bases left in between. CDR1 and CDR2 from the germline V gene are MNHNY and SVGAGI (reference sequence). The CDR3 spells CASSYGAAAKWSNQPQHF. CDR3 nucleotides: TGTGCCAGCAGTTACGGGGCAGCGGCAAAGTGGAGCAATCAGCCCCAGCATTTT.